This T cell receptor (beta chain) was documented in a study of cytomegalovirus exposure and HLA in healthy donors. About the research overall: An early data release held 70 million to 90 million unique TCRs from HLA-typed donors. Study-wide results and caveats: Cytomegalovirus association was listed for about 180 TCR beta chains. Later on, an analysis found that several of the most significant clusters appeared to be linked to common viral pathogens, which included parvovirus B19.

Donors counted as nominally healthy when sampled, yet unrecorded immune exposures were likely. In germline, CDR1 is MDHEN, CDR2 SYDVKM. Trimming cost V 6 bases and J 7 bases; bases outside gene matches: 8. This CDR3 is built from 13 residues. A remark on this clone: Its target is unknown.

It was with 60 Vbeta and 13 Jbeta primers that the PCR ran. Profiled with immunoSEQ multiplex PCR; TCRdb holds only in-frame clones, not every one. The sample contains 200,000 or so clones, around 79% of which appear only once. Sequenced sample: PBMCs. The gene calls are TRBV28 and TRBJ1-2; 7 nucleotides match TRBD1. The receptor's source is a male donor in good health and CMV-seropositive. The CDR3 nucleotides are TGTGCCAGCAGACGGGACAGAGAGGGTGGCTACACCTTC. Its translation: CASRRDREGGYTF.